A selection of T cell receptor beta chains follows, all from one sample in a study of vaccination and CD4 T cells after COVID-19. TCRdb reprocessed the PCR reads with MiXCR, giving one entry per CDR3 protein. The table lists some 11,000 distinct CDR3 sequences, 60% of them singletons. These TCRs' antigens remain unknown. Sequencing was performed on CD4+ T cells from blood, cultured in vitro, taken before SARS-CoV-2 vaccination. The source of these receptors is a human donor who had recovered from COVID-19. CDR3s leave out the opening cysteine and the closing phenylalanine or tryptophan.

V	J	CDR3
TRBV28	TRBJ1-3	ASRASSGNTIY
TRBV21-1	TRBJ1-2	ASSNKVGGYGYT
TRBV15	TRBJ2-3	ATSRGLLASGSTDTQY
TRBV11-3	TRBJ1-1	ASSPGRNTEAF
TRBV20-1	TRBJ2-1	SAPLAGGHYNEQF
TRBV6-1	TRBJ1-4	ASSEGRVANEKLF
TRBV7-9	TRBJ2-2	ASSQLAGGGTGELF
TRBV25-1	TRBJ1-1	ASSERMVTEAF
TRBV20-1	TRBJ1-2	SARGVAAYGYT
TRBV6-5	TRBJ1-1	ASSYSTGGALSEAF
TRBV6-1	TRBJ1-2	ASGRDRGFHYGYT
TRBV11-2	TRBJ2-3	ASSHRTGGDTQY
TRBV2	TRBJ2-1	ASNRLGTGAYNEQF
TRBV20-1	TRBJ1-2	SARDLADTFYGYT
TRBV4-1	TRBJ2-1	ASSQDTLTWQF
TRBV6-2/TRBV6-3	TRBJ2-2	ASSGGASRTGELF
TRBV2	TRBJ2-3	ASRARGRPDTQY
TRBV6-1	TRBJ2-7	ASGPGEQY
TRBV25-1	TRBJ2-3	ASRRGGTDTQY
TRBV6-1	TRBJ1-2	ASSKPRGGRRNYGYT